This TCR beta chain emerged from a study of blood T cell repertoires in COVID-19. Overall study: The United States, Italy and Spain were the sources of the acute and convalescent COVID-19 samples.

CDR1 is SNHLY, CDR2 FYNNEI, per germline. V shed 7 bases and J shed 5 bases, with 14 bases lying between them. The CDR3 covers 13 residues. As handled by the study authors: How many nucleated cells were present was estimated from reference gene primer amplification. Profiling relied on immunoSEQ multiplex PCR, and the TCRdb table lists in-frame clones only, not all of them. Clone size and V and J calls were adopted from that table, with D and trimming inferred from the DNA. The top ten hold around 5.8% of the sample, which has roughly 100,000 clones, around 90% seen once. Sample: peripheral blood. This chain links TRBV2 with TRBJ2-5; D may be TRBD2 (5 bases). This TCR came from a human donor in a cohort sampled during active COVID-19. CDR3 bases: TGTGCCAGCACCGAGACTACATTTGAGACCCAGTACTTC. Translating gives CASTETTFETQYF.